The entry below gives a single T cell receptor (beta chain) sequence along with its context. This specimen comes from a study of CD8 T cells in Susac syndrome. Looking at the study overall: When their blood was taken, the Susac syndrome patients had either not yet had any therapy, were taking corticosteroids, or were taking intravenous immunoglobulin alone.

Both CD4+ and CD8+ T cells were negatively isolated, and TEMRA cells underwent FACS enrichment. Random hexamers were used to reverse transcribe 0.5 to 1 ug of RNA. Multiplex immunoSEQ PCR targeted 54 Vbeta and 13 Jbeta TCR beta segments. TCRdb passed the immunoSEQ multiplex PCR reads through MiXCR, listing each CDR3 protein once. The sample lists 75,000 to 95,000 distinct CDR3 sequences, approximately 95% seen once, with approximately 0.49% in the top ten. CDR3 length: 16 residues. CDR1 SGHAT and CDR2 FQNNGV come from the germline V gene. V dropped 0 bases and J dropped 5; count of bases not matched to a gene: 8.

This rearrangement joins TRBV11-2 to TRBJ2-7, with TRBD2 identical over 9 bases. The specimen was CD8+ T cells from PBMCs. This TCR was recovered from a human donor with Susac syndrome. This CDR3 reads CASSLDLAGRGNEQYF. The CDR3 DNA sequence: TGTGCCAGCAGCTTAGATCTAGCGGGGAGAGGGAACGAGCAGTACTTC.